These T cell receptor beta chains were read from a single sample in a study of T cell responses to AZD1222 COVID-19 vaccine. The repertoire was sequenced with immunoSEQ multiplex PCR; TCRdb's copy has only in-frame clones and lacks some. The data show about 150,000 clones, approximately 90% seen once. Here the sequenced sample was peripheral blood, taken after recovery from COVID-19. Every receptor here comes from an adult who had recovered from COVID-19. Both conserved end residues are part of each CDR3. The D gene is left open where the match is weak. Rows give clone size only sometimes, using once, few, many, or a class for an expanded clone.

TRBV27	.	.	TRBJ1-3	CASSLRRYKSSSGNTIYF	TGTGCCAGCAGTCTCCGAAGGTACAAATCTTCCTCTGGAAACACCATATATTTT
TRBV5-1	.	few	TRBJ1-5	CASSLAGVSNQPQHF	TGCGCCAGCAGCTTGGCAGGGGTAAGCAATCAGCCCCAGCATTTT
TRBV5-6	.	.	TRBJ2-7	CASSFGGSYEQYF	TGTGCCAGCAGCTTCGGCGGATCCTACGAGCAGTACTTC
TRBV6-2/TRBV6-3	.	.	TRBJ2-7	CASSYRRGGDYEQYF	TGTGCCAGCAGTTACAGGCGGGGTGGAGACTACGAGCAGTACTTC
TRBV12-5	.	.	TRBJ2-1	CANSRGDEQFF	TGTGCCAACTCCAGGGGCGACGAGCAGTTCTTC
TRBV27	TRBD2	once	TRBJ2-7	CASSLSSGVLPHEQYF	TGTGCCAGCAGTTTATCCAGCGGGGTCCTCCCCCACGAGCAGTACTTC
TRBV9	TRBD1	.	TRBJ2-7	CASSVGQGVYEQYF	TGTGCCAGCAGCGTCGGACAGGGGGTCTACGAGCAGTACTTC
TRBV3-1/TRBV3-2	.	.	TRBJ2-7	CASSQESAGLGGEQYF	TGTGCCAGCAGCCAGGAATCGGCAGGGCTCGGGGGCGAGCAGTACTTC
TRBV29-1	TRBD1	.	TRBJ1-1	CSVEDGTVLTEAFF	TGCAGCGTTGAAGATGGGACAGTCCTCACTGAAGCTTTCTTT
TRBV28	.	.	TRBJ1-5	CASSSPMMDQPQHF	TGTGCCAGCAGTTCCCCAATGATGGATCAGCCCCAGCATTTT
TRBV7-9	.	.	TRBJ2-3	CASSLAGNTDTQYF	TGTGCCAGCAGCTTAGCGGGTAACACAGATACGCAGTATTTT
TRBV9	TRBD2	.	TRBJ2-1	CASSVDPTSGRLDEQFF	TGTGCCAGCAGCGTAGACCCGACTAGCGGGAGGCTCGATGAGCAGTTCTTC
TRBV5-1	.	.	TRBJ2-7	CASSLGGGEQYF	TGCGCCAGCAGCTTGGGGGGTGGCGAGCAGTACTTC
TRBV28	.	.	TRBJ1-5	CAGSSGTYSNQPQHF	TGTGCCGGAAGTTCCGGGACCTATAGCAATCAGCCCCAGCATTTT
TRBV7-6	.	.	TRBJ1-3	CASSLYGNTIYF	TGTGCCAGCAGCCTCTATGGAAACACCATATATTTT
TRBV7-8	TRBD2	.	TRBJ2-7	CASSLAKRGFTYEQYF	TGTGCCAGCAGCTTAGCGAAGCGGGGCTTTACCTACGAGCAGTACTTC
TRBV5-6	TRBD1	.	TRBJ2-2	CASKLQGPGELFF	TGTGCCAGCAAACTACAGGGGCCCGGGGAGCTGTTTTTT
TRBV6-1	.	once	TRBJ1-2	CASSEVSSQNYGYTF	TGTGCCAGCAGTGAAGTGTCCTCCCAAAACTATGGCTACACCTTC
TRBV28	TRBD1	.	TRBJ1-2	CASKPGGYGAYGYTF	TGTGCCAGCAAGCCAGGGGGCTACGGCGCCTATGGCTACACCTTC
TRBV12-3/TRBV12-4	TRBD1	.	TRBJ2-7	CASSSRTGIEQYF	TGTGCCAGCAGTTCCCGGACAGGGATCGAGCAGTACTTC
TRBV28	TRBD2	.	TRBJ2-1	CASLSGDYNEQFF	TGTGCCAGCCTTAGCGGGGATTACAATGAGCAGTTCTTC
TRBV7-8	TRBD1	once	TRBJ1-3	CASSPGQVHGNTIYF	TGTGCCAGCAGCCCCGGACAGGTTCACGGAAACACCATATATTTT
TRBV5-1	.	.	TRBJ2-5	CASSPDSQETQYF	TGCGCCAGCAGCCCGGACAGCCAAGAGACCCAGTACTTC
TRBV7-2	TRBD2	.	TRBJ2-1	CASSLVHSLTASGNNEQFF	TGTGCCAGCAGCTTAGTCCACTCACTTACTGCGAGCGGGAACAATGAGCAGTTCTTC
TRBV5-1	TRBD1	.	TRBJ2-7	CASSMGQGVRDEQYF	TGCGCCAGCAGCATGGGACAGGGGGTCAGGGACGAGCAGTACTTC
TRBV11-2	.	.	TRBJ1-1	CASSPRARGGTEAFF	TGTGCCAGCAGCCCACGGGCCCGGGGGGGCACTGAAGCTTTCTTT
TRBV19	.	.	TRBJ2-1	CASWGEEGSNEQFF	TGTGCCAGCTGGGGGGAGGAGGGAAGCAATGAGCAGTTCTTC
TRBV11-3	TRBD1	once	TRBJ2-3	CASSLGQSTDTQYF	TGTGCCAGCAGCCTGGGACAGAGCACAGATACGCAGTATTTT
TRBV12-3/TRBV12-4	.	.	TRBJ1-1	CASSWGMGSEAFF	TGTGCCAGCAGTTGGGGGATGGGCTCTGAAGCTTTCTTT
TRBV20-1	.	.	TRBJ1-5	CSASRGVDQPQHF	TGCAGTGCTAGTCGGGGCGTTGATCAGCCCCAGCATTTT
TRBV7-9	TRBD2	.	TRBJ2-1	CASSPGLAGGPNEQFF	TGTGCCAGCAGCCCAGGACTAGCGGGAGGGCCTAATGAGCAGTTCTTC
TRBV3-1/TRBV3-2	.	.	TRBJ1-6	CASSPPGGGSVKGIYNSPLHF	TGTGCCAGCAGCCCCCCCGGGGGGGGCAGCGTCAAGGGTATTTATAATTCACCCCTCCACTTT
TRBV6-5	.	.	TRBJ1-1	CASRDGGNTEAFF	TGTGCCAGTAGGGACGGAGGTAACACTGAAGCTTTCTTT
TRBV10-3	TRBD1	.	TRBJ1-1	CAIRKLQGAGDTEAFF	TGTGCCATCAGAAAACTACAGGGGGCGGGAGACACTGAAGCTTTCTTT
TRBV19	.	.	TRBJ1-2	CASSMWGAYGYTF	TGTGCCAGTAGTATGTGGGGGGCCTATGGCTACACCTTC